This T cell receptor (beta chain) was found in a study of T-cell memory formation after mild COVID-19. Study-wide context: Largely donor-specific sequence clusters came from a couple of donors.

This clonotype has ten or more counts. TCRdb used MiXCR to reprocess the 5' RACE reads, holding one entry per CDR3 protein. The table shows under 550,000 distinct CDR3 sequences, with about a sixth occurring only once. V lost 9 bases to trimming and J lost 1 base, with 6 bases between them. From germline, CDR1 is WSHSY and CDR2 SAAADI. This CDR3 contains 11 residues. This TCR came from a man younger than 35 who had mild COVID-19 (a few samples of this study predate the infection). Cell type and time point are not known. This chain joins TRBV10-2 and TRBJ1-1; D gene ambiguous. Input material: PBMCs or a T cell subset sorted from them (not recorded which). The CDR3 loop is CASGRNTEAFF. CDR3 nucleotide sequence: TGCGCCAGTGGCAGGAACACTGAAGCTTTCTTT.